The 17 T cell receptor beta chains below come from one sample, sequenced in a study of response to subunit inactivated influenza vaccine. TCRdb itself ran the RT-PCR reads through MiXCR, one entry per CDR3 protein. This sample carries fewer than 400,000 distinct CDR3 sequences, 20% to 25% of them seen once, and the ten largest clones take approximately 10%. The input for sequencing was PBMCs from blood, taken less than 22 months after vaccination. The receptor source for this set is a man between 50 and 75 years old who received an inactivated influenza vaccine.

This clonotype showed up just a few times. The chain is built from TRBV30 and TRBJ1-2; D is undetermined. Germline CDR1 reads GTSNPN; CDR2 reads SVGIG (reference sequence). This CDR3 has 11 residues. Deletions cut 0 bases from V and 6 bases from J, with 5 bases between. CDR3: CAWSVRNGYTF. DNA for the CDR3: TGTGCCTGGAGTGTACGTAATGGCTACACCTTC.

This clonotype has just a few counts. The V and J genes are TRBV4-3 and TRBJ2-2; D remains unclear. The V and J ends lost 0 bases and 7 bases respectively, with 6 bases between them. Germline CDR1 LGHNA, CDR2 YSLEER. The CDR3 sequence is 13 residues long. The CDR3 loop reads CASSQEFGGELFF. CDR3 in DNA: TGCGCCAGCAGCCAAGAATTCGGCGGGGAGCTGTTTTTT.

This clonotype came up a few times. This chain joins TRBV29-1 and TRBJ2-1, with D unresolved. The germline V gene has CDR1 SQVTM and CDR2 ANQGSEA. This CDR3 has 15 amino acids. V was pared by 4 bases and J by 0 bases, with 13 bases between. CDR3 loop: CSVVTPDTSYNEQFF. For the CDR3, the DNA is TGCAGCGTTGTCACCCCCGACACCTCCTACAATGAGCAGTTCTTC.

This clonotype was observed at least ten times. The chain joins TRBV4-3 to TRBJ1-2, with TRBD1 identical over 7 bases. The CDR3 extends over 15 amino acids. The V gene's germline CDR1 is LGHNA and CDR2 YSLEER. Unmatched junction bases numbered 12, after V lost 1 base and J lost 10 bases. The CDR3 sequence: CASSQGQGGVEDYTF. CDR3 in DNA: TGCGCCAGCAGCCAAGGACAGGGAGGAGTCGAGGACTACACCTTC.

The rearrangement links TRBV28 to TRBJ1-2, with D perhaps matching TRBD1 (5 bases). V lost 2 bases and J 8 bases, leaving 9 bases between the germline ends. Germline assignment: CDR1 MDHEN and CDR2 SYDVKM. The CDR3 contains 12 residues. The CDR3 sequence: CASSLRGAGYTF. CDR3 sequence (DNA): TGTGCCAGCAGTTTAAGAGGGGCCGGCTACACCTTC.

This chain links TRBV7-6 with TRBJ2-1; no clear D. V lost 5 bases to trimming and J lost 2 bases, with 7 bases between them. The CDR3 has 13 amino acids. CDR1 is SGHVS, CDR2 FNYEAQ, per germline. CDR3 in amino acids: CASSPSAYNEQFF. The CDR3 DNA follows: TGTGCCAGCAGCCCGTCCGCCTACAATGAGCAGTTCTTC.

This clonotype was observed a handful of times. This sequence joins TRBV10-3 and TRBJ1-1; the D gene is possibly TRBD1 (5 bases). The CDR3 loop spans 12 amino acids. V was cut by 3 bases and J by 7 bases, with 9 bases left in between. Germline assignment: CDR1 ENHRY and CDR2 SYGVKD. CDR3 amino acids: CAISDMGVEAFF. DNA for the CDR3: TGTGCCATCAGTGATATGGGGGTTGAAGCTTTCTTT.

This sequence joins TRBV27 and TRBJ2-7; 9 bases match TRBD1. The germline V gene has CDR1 MNHEY and CDR2 SMNVEV (reference sequence). The CDR3 sequence is 15 residues long. V lost 6 bases, J lost 3 bases, and 9 bases stayed unmatched. CDR3 nucleotide sequence: TGTGCCAGCAGCCAACCGGGACAGGGAAACTACGAGCAGTACTTC. It encodes CASSQPGQGNYEQYF.

The chain carries TRBV21-1 and TRBJ2-7; the table's D call, TRBD2, has no DNA check behind it. TRBV21-1 constitutes a pseudogene. This CDR3 comprises 17 residues. Here the CDR3 reads CASKETSGVDKTYEQYF. DNA of the CDR3: TGTGCCAGCAAGGAGACTAGCGGGGTAGATAAGACCTACGAGCAGTACTTC.

V is TRBV20-1 and J is TRBJ1-2; TRBD1 aligns across 8 bases. This CDR3 has 14 amino acids. V was pared by 5 bases and J by 5 bases, with 10 bases of the junction left unmatched. Germline CDR1 and CDR2: DFQATT and SNEGSKA (reference sequence). The CDR3 spells CSAEPTGVNYGYTF. The CDR3 nucleotides are TGCAGTGCTGAGCCGACAGGGGTAAATTATGGCTACACCTTC.

The chain joins TRBV7-2 to TRBJ2-7; TRBD1 agrees at 7 bases. CDR3 length: 15 residues. The germline V gene encodes CDR1 SGHTA and CDR2 FQGNSA. Trimming removed 3 bases from V and 1 base from J; junction bases left unmatched: 6. The CDR3 coding sequence is TGTGCCAGCAGCTTCGAACCGGGACAGTCCTACGAGCAGTACTTC. Translating it yields CASSFEPGQSYEQYF. The full variable domain, in which reference TRBV7-2 and TRBJ2-7 provide the parts outside the CDR3, is GAGVSQSPSNKVTEKGKDVELRCDPISGHTALYWYRQSLGQGLEFLIYFQGNSAPDKSGLPSDRFSAERTGGSVSTLTIQRTQQEDSAVYLCASSFEPGQSYEQYFGPGTRLTVT.

This clonotype was observed a handful of times. The chain couples TRBV18 to TRBJ2-2, with 10 bases matching TRBD1. This CDR3 region has 16 residues. The germline CDR1 and CDR2 sequences are KGHSH and LQKENI. Trimming took 3 bases from V and 1 from J; bases not matched to a gene: 2. In DNA form, the CDR3 reads TGTGCCAGCTCACCGACAGGGGGCGTGAACACCGGGGAGCTGTTTTTT. Translating gives CASSPTGGVNTGELFF.

In its sample, this clonotype was seen many times. The chain employs TRBV4-1 and TRBJ2-4, with 8 positions matching TRBD2. The CDR3 extends over 18 amino acids. V lost 2 bases and J lost 0; bases outside the gene matches: 9. The germline V gene has CDR1 MGHRA and CDR2 YSYEKL. This chain's CDR3 is CASSQWIGGDLAKNIQYF. The CDR3 coding sequence is TGCGCCAGCAGCCAATGGATCGGGGGGGACCTAGCCAAAAACATTCAGTACTTC.

At least ten counts were recorded for this clonotype. The rearrangement links TRBV12-3 or TRBV12-4 to TRBJ1-2; D is unresolved. The CDR3 totals 14 residues. The V and J ends lost 1 base and 1 base respectively, with 7 bases between them. The CDR3 DNA is TGTGCCAGCAGTTTAGGGCAGTATAACTATGGCTACACCTTC. This gives the protein CASSLGQYNYGYTF.

This clonotype was counted a few times. The gene calls are TRBV6-5 and TRBJ2-3; D is undetermined. Trimming removed 1 base at V and 4 bases at J, with 12 bases between. The germline V gene encodes CDR1 MNHEY and CDR2 SVGAGI. This CDR3 comprises 15 residues. CDR3: CASSYFGISADTQYF. The CDR3, as DNA: TGTGCCAGCAGTTACTTCGGTATTTCGGCAGATACGCAGTATTTT.

V is TRBV28 and J is TRBJ2-6, with D maybe TRBD2 (5 bases). CDR3 length: 15 residues. V gave up 5 bases and J gave up 3 bases, with 11 bases separating them. Germline CDR1 MDHEN, CDR2 SYDVKM. The CDR3 protein is CASSASAGGANVLTF. The CDR3, as DNA: TGTGCCAGCAGTGCCAGCGCGGGTGGGGCCAACGTCCTGACTTTC.

This rearrangement joins TRBV27 to TRBJ2-4, with D maybe TRBD1 (6 bases). Germline-derived CDR1 and CDR2 are MNHEY and SMNVEV (reference sequence). The CDR3 runs to 15 residues. Deletions cut 9 bases from V and 7 bases from J, with 22 bases between. In DNA, the CDR3 is TGTGCCAGATCTCACGGAGCAAACAGGGTTAACATTCAGTACTTC. Its protein product is CARSHGANRVNIQYF.